These 21 T cell receptor beta chains were sequenced from one sample in a study of blood T cell repertoires in COVID-19. Assay: immunoSEQ multiplex PCR; the TCRdb copy retains only in-frame clones and omits some. The data hold 150,000 or so clones, with roughly nine tenths observed a single time. The specimen sequenced was peripheral blood. The receptors originated from a young man with COVID-19, enrolled during active disease.

The chain has TRBV7-9 and TRBJ2-7, with D possibly being TRBD2 (6 bases). The V end lost 7 bases, the J end lost 1 base, and 17 bases lay between the germline ends. Germline CDR1 and CDR2: SEHNR and FQNEAQ (reference sequence). This CDR3 has 15 amino acids. The CDR3 region has the DNA TGTGCCAGCAAATCGGGGGTGGGCCCGTCCTACGAGCAGTACTTC. Its protein product is CASKSGVGPSYEQYF. The entire variable domain, with the rest obtained from reference TRBV7-9 and TRBJ2-7, is as follows: DTGVSQNPRHKITKRGQNVTFRCDPISEHNRLYWYRQTLGQGPEFLTYFQNEAQLEKSRLLSDRFSAERPKGSFSTLEIQRTEQGDSAMYLCASKSGVGPSYEQYFGPGTRLTVT.

The chain recombines TRBV7-9 with TRBJ2-3; 9 bases line up with TRBD2. Trimming took 2 bases from V and 8 from J; bases not matched to a gene: 14. Germline-derived CDR1 and CDR2 are SEHNR and FQNEAQ (reference sequence). The CDR3 has 17 residues. CDR3 sequence reads: CASSLYGIAGVQITQYF. The CDR3 DNA is TGTGCCAGCAGCTTATACGGTATAGCGGGAGTTCAGATTACGCAGTATTTT.

This chain uses TRBV15 with TRBJ2-2; possible D gene TRBD2, 5 bases. This CDR3 is built from 12 residues. V lost 8 bases to trimming and J lost 4 bases, with 8 bases between them. Looked up from germline, CDR1 is LNHNV and CDR2 is YYDKDF (reference sequence). The CDR3 coding sequence is TGTGCCACCGCGAGGGTCACCGGGGAGCTGTTTTTT. This gives the protein CATARVTGELFF.

The V gene is TRBV6-4, the J gene TRBJ2-2; D is perhaps TRBD1 (5 bases). This CDR3 contains 13 residues. CDR1 MRHNA and CDR2 SNTAGT come from the germline V gene. V was cut by 8 bases and J by 5 bases, with 12 bases left in between. CDR3 amino acids: CASSAGATGELFF. For the CDR3, the DNA is TGTGCCAGCTCCGCTGGGGCTACCGGGGAGCTGTTTTTT.

This chain connects TRBV5-1 to TRBJ2-3; 8 bases line up with TRBD1. The CDR3 runs to 15 residues. V trimming: 4 bases; J trimming: 1 base; junction bases outside the gene matches: 5. Germline CDR1 is SGHRS and CDR2 is YFSETQ. DNA for the CDR3: TGCGCCAGCAGCCCGGACAGGGTCGGCACAGATACGCAGTATTTT. This codes for CASSPDRVGTDTQYF.

The rearrangement joins TRBV13 to TRBJ2-1, with D maybe TRBD2 (5 bases). Germline loops: CDR1 PRHDT, CDR2 FYEKMQ (reference sequence). The V end lost 3 bases, the J end lost 10 bases, and 10 bases lay between the germline ends. CDR3 length: 12 amino acids. The CDR3 is CASSLVQREQFF. Written as DNA, the CDR3 is TGTGCCAGCAGCTTGGTCCAGCGGGAGCAGTTCTTC.

J is TRBJ2-4 and V is TRBV19; tentatively, D is TRBD1 (6 bases). Germline V lookup: CDR1 LNHDA, CDR2 SQIVND (reference sequence). V dropped 3 bases and J dropped 0 bases, with 12 bases sitting between them. The CDR3 runs to 16 residues. CDR3 bases: TGTGCCAGTAGTATGGGGGCCATACTAGCCAAAAACATTCAGTACTTC. This encodes CASSMGAILAKNIQYF. The whole variable domain, filled in from reference TRBV19 and TRBJ2-4, reads DGGITQSPKYLFRKEGQNVTLSCEQNLNHDAMYWYRQDPGQGLRLIYYSQIVNDFQKGDIAEGYSVSREKKESFPLTVTSAQKNPTAFYLCASSMGAILAKNIQYFGAGTRLSVL.

The chain is built from TRBV5-1 and TRBJ2-2; D may be TRBD1 (5 bases). V lost 4 bases, J lost 1 base, and 11 bases lay in between. The CDR3 is made up of 15 amino acids. Per the germline V gene, CDR1 is SGHRS and CDR2 is YFSETQ. As DNA, the CDR3 is TGCGCCAGCAGCCTCGGACACCAGAACACCGGGGAGCTGTTTTTT. Translation gives CASSLGHQNTGELFF.

The V and J genes are TRBV25-1 and TRBJ2-1; the D gene is possibly TRBD2 (6 bases). The CDR3 is 16 residues long. V gave up 3 bases and J gave up 5 bases, with 17 bases separating them. CDR1 is MGHDK and CDR2 is SYGVNS in the germline V gene. CDR3: CASSEEGKYWDNEQFF. CDR3 DNA sequence: TGTGCCAGCAGTGAGGAGGGCAAATACTGGGACAATGAGCAGTTCTTC.

The rearrangement joins TRBV18 to TRBJ2-1, with 7 nucleotides matching TRBD1. Germline V gene sequence: CDR1 KGHSH, CDR2 LQKENI. The length of the CDR3 is 13 residues. The V and J ends lost 3 bases and 13 bases, in that order; junction bases with no gene match: 9. The CDR3: CASSPGTAIFQFF. CDR3 sequence (DNA): TGTGCCAGCTCACCCGGGACAGCAATCTTTCAGTTCTTC.

The V and J genes are TRBV27 and TRBJ2-1; maybe TRBD1 (5 bases). V was clipped by 6 bases and J by 7 bases, with 13 bases between them. This CDR3 is 13 amino acids long. Germline assignment: CDR1 MNHEY and CDR2 SMNVEV (reference sequence). The CDR3 coding sequence is TGTGCCAGCAGCTTAGACAGATCTAATGAGCAGTTCTTC. Protein sequence: CASSLDRSNEQFF.

The rearrangement uses TRBV11-3 and TRBJ2-7; TRBD2 aligns across 10 bases. CDR3 size: 14 residues. From germline, CDR1 is SGHNT and CDR2 YENEEA. V lost 7 bases to trimming and J lost 3 bases; unmatched junction nucleotides: 6. The CDR3 region has the DNA TGTGCCAGCAACGGGACTAGCGAGCTCTACGAGCAGTACTTC. As protein: CASNGTSELYEQYF.

This chain joins TRBV7-8 and TRBJ1-6; D is uncertain. Germline CDR1 SGHVS, CDR2 FQNEAQ. The V end lost 5 bases, the J end lost 9 bases, and 17 bases lay between the germline ends. The CDR3 has 15 residues. CDR3 coding DNA: TGTGCCAGCAGCCCGAAACAGAGTCTGGTTTCACCCCTCCACTTT. Its protein product is CASSPKQSLVSPLHF.

This clone has just one count. The J gene is TRBJ2-3, the V gene TRBV9, with TRBD2 as a possible D gene (5 bases). CDR1 is SGDLS, CDR2 YYNGEE, per germline. The V end was cut by 3 bases, the J end by 0 bases, with 5 bases between. The CDR3 loop spans 13 amino acids. Here the CDR3 reads CASSGTSTDTQYF. CDR3 sequence (DNA): TGTGCCAGCAGCGGGACTAGCACAGATACGCAGTATTTT.

The chain combines TRBV7-3 with TRBJ1-2; D not certain. CDR1 is SGHTA and CDR2 is FQGTGA in the germline V gene. V dropped 2 bases and J dropped 12 bases, with 10 bases sitting between them. CDR3 size: 11 residues. The CDR3 loop reads CASSLGPSDTF. In DNA form, the CDR3 reads TGTGCCAGCAGCTTAGGGCCCTCTGACACCTTC.

The V and J genes are TRBV4-1 and TRBJ2-5; D unclear. Trimming stripped 10 bases from V and 1 base from J, with 16 bases between. This CDR3 has 14 residues. The germline V gene has CDR1 MGHRA and CDR2 YSYEKL. The CDR3 DNA reads as TGCGCCACCGCCCGCCTGGCAGTCCAAGAGACCCAGTACTTC. Encoded protein: CATARLAVQETQYF.

The chain couples TRBV7-8 to TRBJ2-3; 7 bases are a match to TRBD2. Germline CDR1 is SGHVS and CDR2 is FQNEAQ. The V and J ends lost 0 bases and 6 bases, in that order; junction bases with no gene match: 6. CDR3 length: 15 amino acids. CDR3 sequence: CASSLAGGPPDTQYF. The CDR3 DNA reads TGTGCCAGCAGCTTAGCGGGAGGGCCCCCGGATACGCAGTATTTT.

This clone was counted once. J is TRBJ2-7 and V is TRBV6-5, with TRBD1 matching over 8 bases. Germline V gene lookup returns CDR1 MNHEY and CDR2 SVGAGI. The junction had 5 bases not matched to a gene; V was cut back by 2 bases and J by 5 bases. The CDR3 runs to 14 residues. The CDR3 DNA reads TGTGCCAGCAGTTACAGGACAGGGATGGACGAGCAGTACTTC. Amino acid sequence: CASSYRTGMDEQYF.

The chain combines TRBV13 with TRBJ1-2; D remains unclear. CDR3 length: 14 amino acids. V dropped 3 bases and J dropped 7 bases, with 15 bases sitting between them. Germline CDR1 and CDR2: PRHDT and FYEKMQ (reference sequence). The CDR3 coding sequence is TGTGCCAGCAGCTTCCGCGGGGTGGCGAGTGGCTACACCTTC. Its protein product is CASSFRGVASGYTF.

The rearrangement joins TRBV20-1 to TRBJ2-1; D uncertain. Germline lookup yields CDR1 DFQATT and CDR2 SNEGSKA (reference sequence). This CDR3 has 12 amino acids. V lost 3 bases to trimming and J lost 3 bases, with 6 bases between them. The CDR3 coding sequence is TGCAGTGCTAGTCCTAGCTACAATGAGCAGTTCTTC. Its protein is CSASPSYNEQFF.

This clone showed up just a few times. This sequence joins TRBV19 and TRBJ2-1, with a possible D match to TRBD2 (6 bases). V was clipped by 7 bases and J by 2 bases, with 12 bases between them. The CDR3 is 14 residues long. CDR1 is LNHDA and CDR2 is SQIVND in the germline V gene (reference sequence). The CDR3 sequence is CASTRRGTYNEQFF. The DNA of the CDR3 is TGTGCCAGTACCCGGCGGGGAACCTACAATGAGCAGTTCTTC.